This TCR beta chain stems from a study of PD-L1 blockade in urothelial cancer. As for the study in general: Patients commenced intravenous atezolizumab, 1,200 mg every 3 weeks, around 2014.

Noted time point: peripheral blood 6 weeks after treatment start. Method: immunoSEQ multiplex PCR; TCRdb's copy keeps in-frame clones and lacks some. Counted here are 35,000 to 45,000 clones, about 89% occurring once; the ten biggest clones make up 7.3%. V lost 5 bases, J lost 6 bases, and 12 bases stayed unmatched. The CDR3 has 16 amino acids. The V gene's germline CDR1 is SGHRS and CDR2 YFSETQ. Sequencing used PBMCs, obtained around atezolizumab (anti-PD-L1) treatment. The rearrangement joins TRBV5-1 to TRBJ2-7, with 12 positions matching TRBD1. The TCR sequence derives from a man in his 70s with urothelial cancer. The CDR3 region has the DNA TGCGCCAGCAGTTCGACGGCGGGACAGGGGGCCTCCGAGCAGTACTTC. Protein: CASSSTAGQGASEQYF.